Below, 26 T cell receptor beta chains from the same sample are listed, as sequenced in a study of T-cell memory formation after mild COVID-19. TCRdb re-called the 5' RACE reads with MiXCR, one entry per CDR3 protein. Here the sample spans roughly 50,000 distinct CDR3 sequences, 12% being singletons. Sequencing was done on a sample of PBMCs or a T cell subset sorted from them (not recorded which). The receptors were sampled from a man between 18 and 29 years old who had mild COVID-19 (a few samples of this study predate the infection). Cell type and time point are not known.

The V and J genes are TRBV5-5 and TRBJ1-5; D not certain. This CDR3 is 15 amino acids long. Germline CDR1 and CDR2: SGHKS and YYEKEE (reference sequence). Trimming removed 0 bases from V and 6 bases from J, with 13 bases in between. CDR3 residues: CASSLVGSLGQPQHF. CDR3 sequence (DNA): TGTGCCAGCAGCTTGGTAGGATCCCTGGGTCAGCCCCAGCATTTT.

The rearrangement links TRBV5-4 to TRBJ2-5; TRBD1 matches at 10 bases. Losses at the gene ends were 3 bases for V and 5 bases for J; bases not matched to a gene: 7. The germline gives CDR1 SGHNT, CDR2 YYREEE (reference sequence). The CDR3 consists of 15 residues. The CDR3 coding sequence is TGTGCCAGCAGCTCCACGGGACAGGGGATGGAGACCCAGTACTTC. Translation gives CASSSTGQGMETQYF.

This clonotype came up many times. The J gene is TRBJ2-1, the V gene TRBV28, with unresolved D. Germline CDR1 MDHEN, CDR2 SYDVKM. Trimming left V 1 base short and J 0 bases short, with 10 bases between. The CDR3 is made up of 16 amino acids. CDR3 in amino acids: CASSLSGPSSYNEQFF. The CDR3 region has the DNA TGTGCCAGCAGTTTATCCGGACCAAGCTCCTACAATGAGCAGTTCTTC.

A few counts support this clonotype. The CDR3 DNA is TGTGCCACCAGCCGTAGACTCACAGAATATATGAACACTGAAGCTTTCTTT. Its translation: CATSRRLTEYMNTEAFF. The V call is TRBV15, the J call TRBJ1-1; no clear D. CDR1 LNHNV and CDR2 YYDKDF come from the germline V gene (reference sequence). V lost 5 bases, J lost 0 bases, and 19 bases lay in between. This CDR3 spans 17 amino acids.

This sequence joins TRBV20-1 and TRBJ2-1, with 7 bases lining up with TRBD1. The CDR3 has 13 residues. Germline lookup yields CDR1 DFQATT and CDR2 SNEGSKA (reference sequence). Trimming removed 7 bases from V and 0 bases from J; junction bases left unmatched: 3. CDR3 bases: TGCAGTGTTCGGACAGGCTCCTACAATGAGCAGTTCTTC. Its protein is CSVRTGSYNEQFF.

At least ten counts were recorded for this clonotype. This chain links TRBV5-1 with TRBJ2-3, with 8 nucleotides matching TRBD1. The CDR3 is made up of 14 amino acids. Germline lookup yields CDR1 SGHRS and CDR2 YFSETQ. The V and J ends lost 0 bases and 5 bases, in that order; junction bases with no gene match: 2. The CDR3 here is CASSLGQGKDTQYF. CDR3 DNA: TGCGCCAGCAGCTTGGGACAGGGGAAAGATACGCAGTATTTT.

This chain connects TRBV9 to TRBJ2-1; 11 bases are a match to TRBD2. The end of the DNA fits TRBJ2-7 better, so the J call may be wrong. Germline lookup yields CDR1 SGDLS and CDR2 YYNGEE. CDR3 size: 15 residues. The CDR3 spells CASSPGTSGYNEQYF. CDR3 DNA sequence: TGTGCCAGCAGCCCTGGGACTAGCGGTTACAATGAGCAGTACTTC.

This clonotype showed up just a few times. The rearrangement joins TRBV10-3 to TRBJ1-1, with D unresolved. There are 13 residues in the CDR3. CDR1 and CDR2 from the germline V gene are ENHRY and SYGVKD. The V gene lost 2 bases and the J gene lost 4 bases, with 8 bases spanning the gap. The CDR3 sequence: CAISEPGPTEAFF. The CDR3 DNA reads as TGTGCCATCAGTGAGCCGGGCCCCACTGAAGCTTTCTTT.

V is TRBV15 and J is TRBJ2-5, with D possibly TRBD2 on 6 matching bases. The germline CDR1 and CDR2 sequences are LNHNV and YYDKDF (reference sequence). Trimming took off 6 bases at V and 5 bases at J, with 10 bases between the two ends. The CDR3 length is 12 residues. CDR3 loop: CATRGGGETQYF. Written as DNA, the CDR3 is TGTGCCACCAGGGGGGGTGGGGAGACCCAGTACTTC. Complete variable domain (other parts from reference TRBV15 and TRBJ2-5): DAMVIQNPRYQVTQFGKPVTLSCSQTLNHNVMYWYQQKSSQAPKLLFHYYDKDFNNEADTPDNFQSRRPNTSFCFLDIRSPGLGDTAMYLCATRGGGETQYFGPGTRLLVL.

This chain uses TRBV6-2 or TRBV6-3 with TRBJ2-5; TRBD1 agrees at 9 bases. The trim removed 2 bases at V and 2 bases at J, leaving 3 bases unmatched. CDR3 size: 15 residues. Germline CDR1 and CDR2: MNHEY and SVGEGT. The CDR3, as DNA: TGTGCCAGCAGTTACCTGGGACAGGGTCAAGAGACCCAGTACTTC. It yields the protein CASSYLGQGQETQYF.

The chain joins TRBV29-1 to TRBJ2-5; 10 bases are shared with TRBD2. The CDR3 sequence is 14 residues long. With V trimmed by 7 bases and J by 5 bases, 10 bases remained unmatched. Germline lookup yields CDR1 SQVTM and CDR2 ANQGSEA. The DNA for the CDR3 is TGCAGCGCCCAAAGCGGGGGGGCCTGGGAGACCCAGTACTTC. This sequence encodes CSAQSGGAWETQYF. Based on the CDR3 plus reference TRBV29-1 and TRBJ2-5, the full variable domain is SAVISQKPSRDICQRGTSLTIQCQVDSQVTMMFWYRQQPGQSLTLIATANQGSEATYESGFVIDKFPISRPNLTFSTLTVSNMSPEDSSIYLCSAQSGGAWETQYFGPGTRLLVL.

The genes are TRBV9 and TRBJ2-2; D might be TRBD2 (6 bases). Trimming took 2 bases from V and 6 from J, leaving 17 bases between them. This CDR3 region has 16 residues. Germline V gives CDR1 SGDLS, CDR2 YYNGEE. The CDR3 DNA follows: TGTGCCAGCAGCGTGCAACTAGCCGTCGGGGCCGGGGAGCTGTTTTTT. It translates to CASSVQLAVGAGELFF.

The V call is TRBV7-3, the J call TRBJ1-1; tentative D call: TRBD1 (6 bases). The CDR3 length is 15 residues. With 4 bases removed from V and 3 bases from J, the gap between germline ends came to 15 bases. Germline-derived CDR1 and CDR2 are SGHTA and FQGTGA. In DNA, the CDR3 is TGTGCCAGCAGCTCCCATCCAGGGGTTGACACTGAAGCTTTCTTT. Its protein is CASSSHPGVDTEAFF.

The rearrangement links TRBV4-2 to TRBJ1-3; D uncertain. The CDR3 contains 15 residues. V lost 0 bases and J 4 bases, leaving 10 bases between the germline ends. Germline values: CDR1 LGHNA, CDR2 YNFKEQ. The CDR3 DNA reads TGTGCCAGCAGCCAAGAGTTGAACGGGGGAAACACCATATATTTT. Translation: CASSQELNGGNTIYF.

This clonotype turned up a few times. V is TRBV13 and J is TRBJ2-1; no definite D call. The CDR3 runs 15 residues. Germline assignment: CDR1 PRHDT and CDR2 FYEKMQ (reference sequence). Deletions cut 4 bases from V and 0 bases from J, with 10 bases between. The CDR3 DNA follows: TGTGCCAGCAGCTGGGCTAGAGGCTCCTACAATGAGCAGTTCTTC. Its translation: CASSWARGSYNEQFF.

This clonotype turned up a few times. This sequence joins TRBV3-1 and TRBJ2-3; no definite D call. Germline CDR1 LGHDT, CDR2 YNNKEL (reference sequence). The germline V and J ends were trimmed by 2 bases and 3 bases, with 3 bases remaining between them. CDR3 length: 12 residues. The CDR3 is CASSQWTDTQYF. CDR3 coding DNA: TGTGCCAGCAGCCAATGGACAGATACGCAGTATTTT.

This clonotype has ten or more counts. As DNA, the CDR3 is TGTGCCAGCAGCGATCGACTAGCGGATTTGCAGTATTTT. Translating it yields CASSDRLADLQYF. V gene TRBV7-2 combines with J gene TRBJ2-3; 9 bases map to TRBD2. Germline values: CDR1 SGHTA, CDR2 FQGNSA. The length of the CDR3 is 13 residues. J was trimmed by 11 bases and V by 5 bases; bases with no gene match: 8.

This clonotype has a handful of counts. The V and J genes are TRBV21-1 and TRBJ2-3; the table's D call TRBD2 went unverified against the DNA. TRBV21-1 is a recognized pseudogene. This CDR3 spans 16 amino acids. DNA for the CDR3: TGTGCCAGCAGCAATCGCCGGCTAGTGCTTACAGATACGCAGTATTTT. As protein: CASSNRRLVLTDTQYF.

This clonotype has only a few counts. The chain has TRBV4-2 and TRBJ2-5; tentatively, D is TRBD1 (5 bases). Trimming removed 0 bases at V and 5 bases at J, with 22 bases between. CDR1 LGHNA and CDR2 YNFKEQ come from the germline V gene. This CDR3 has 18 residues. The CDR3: CASSQDWISTSKGETQYF. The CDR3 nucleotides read TGTGCCAGCAGCCAAGATTGGATAAGCACCTCGAAGGGGGAGACCCAGTACTTC.

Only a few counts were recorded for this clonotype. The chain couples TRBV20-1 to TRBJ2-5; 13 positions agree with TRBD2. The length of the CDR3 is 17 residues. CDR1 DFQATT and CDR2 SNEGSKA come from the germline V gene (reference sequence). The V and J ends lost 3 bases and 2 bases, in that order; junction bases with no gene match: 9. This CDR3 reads CSASTGTSGVFQETQYF. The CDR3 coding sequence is TGCAGTGCTAGCACCGGGACTAGCGGGGTATTTCAAGAGACCCAGTACTTC.

As DNA, the CDR3 is TGTGCCAGCAGCTTAGCGGCAGGGGAAACCGGGGAGCTGTTTTTT. Its protein product is CASSLAAGETGELFF. The chain has TRBV7-2 and TRBJ2-2, with D possibly TRBD1 on 6 matching bases. Germline V lookup: CDR1 SGHTA, CDR2 FQGNSA. The CDR3 runs 15 residues. The V and J ends lost 0 bases and 5 bases respectively, with 10 bases between them. The full variable domain, rest sourced from reference TRBV7-2 and TRBJ2-2, is GAGVSQSPSNKVTEKGKDVELRCDPISGHTALYWYRQSLGQGLEFLIYFQGNSAPDKSGLPSDRFSAERTGGSVSTLTIQRTQQEDSAVYLCASSLAAGETGELFFGEGSRLTVL.

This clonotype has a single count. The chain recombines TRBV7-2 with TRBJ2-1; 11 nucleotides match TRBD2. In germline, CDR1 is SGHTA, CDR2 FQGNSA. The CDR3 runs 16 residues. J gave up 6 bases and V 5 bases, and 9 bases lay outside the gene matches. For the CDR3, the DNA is TGTGCCAGCAGCCTGGACCGTAGCGGGGGGGCCAATGAGCAGTTCTTC. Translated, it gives CASSLDRSGGANEQFF.

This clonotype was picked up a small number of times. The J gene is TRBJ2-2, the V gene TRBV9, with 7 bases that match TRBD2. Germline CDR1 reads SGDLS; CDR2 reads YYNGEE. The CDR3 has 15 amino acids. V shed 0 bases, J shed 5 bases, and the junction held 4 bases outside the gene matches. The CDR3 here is CASSVGLATTGELFF. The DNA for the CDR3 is TGTGCCAGCAGCGTAGGACTAGCCACTACCGGGGAGCTGTTTTTT.

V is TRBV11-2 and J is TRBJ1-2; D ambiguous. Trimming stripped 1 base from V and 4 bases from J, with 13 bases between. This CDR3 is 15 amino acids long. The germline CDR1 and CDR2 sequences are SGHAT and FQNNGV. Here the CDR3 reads CASSLGPGSGYGYTF. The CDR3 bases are TGTGCCAGCAGCTTAGGCCCGGGAAGTGGCTATGGCTACACCTTC.

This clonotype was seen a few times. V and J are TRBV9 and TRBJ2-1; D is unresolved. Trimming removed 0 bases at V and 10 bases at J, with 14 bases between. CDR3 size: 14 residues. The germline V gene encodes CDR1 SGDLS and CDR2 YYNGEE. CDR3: CASSVGAQSGEQFF. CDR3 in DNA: TGTGCCAGCAGCGTAGGGGCGCAATCCGGCGAGCAGTTCTTC.

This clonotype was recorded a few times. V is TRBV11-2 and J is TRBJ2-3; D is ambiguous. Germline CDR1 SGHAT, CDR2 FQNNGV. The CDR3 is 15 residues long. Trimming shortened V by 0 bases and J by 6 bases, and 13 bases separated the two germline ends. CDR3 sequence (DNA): TGTGCCAGCAGCTTAGACAGCATACAAGGGGATACGCAGTATTTT. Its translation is CASSLDSIQGDTQYF. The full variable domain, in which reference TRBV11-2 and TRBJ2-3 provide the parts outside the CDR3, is EAGVAQSPRYKIIEKRQSVAFWCNPISGHATLYWYQQILGQGPKLLIQFQNNGVVDDSQLPKDRFSAERLKGVDSTLKIQPAKLEDSAVYLCASSLDSIQGDTQYFGPGTRLTVL.